One and the same sample provided the 15 T cell receptor beta chains below, sequenced in a study of T cells in Graves' hyperthyroidism and ophthalmopathy. Template material for amplifying TCR beta CDR3 regions consisted of RNA transcripts. A first-round RT-PCR of the TCR CDR3 used the HTBI primer set. TCRdb reprocessed the multiplex PCR reads with MiXCR, giving one entry per CDR3 protein. Seen here are under 450,000 distinct CDR3 sequences, 15% to 18% observed once, and the top ten hold roughly 7.4%. Sequencing was carried out using blood. The receptors here all came from a woman aged 18-29 years with Graves' hyperthyroidism.

The V and J genes are TRBV10-3 and TRBJ1-4, with D unclear. CDR1 is ENHRY and CDR2 is SYGVKD in the germline V gene. The V end lost 2 bases, the J end lost 3 bases, and 13 bases lay between the germline ends. The CDR3 has 16 residues. CDR3 protein: CAISESGSVSNEKLFF. CDR3 sequence (DNA): TGTGCCATCAGTGAGAGTGGGTCAGTGTCTAATGAAAAACTGTTTTTT.

The table lists this clonotype with many counts. The CDR3 bases are TGTGCCAGCAGCCTCCGAGGGACCTCGTCTCTCGAGCAGTACTTC. Translated, it gives CASSLRGTSSLEQYF. This chain connects TRBV13 to TRBJ2-7; D tentatively fits TRBD1 or TRBD2 (5 bases each). V lost 5 bases and J lost 6, with 20 bases in between. This CDR3 contains 15 residues. The germline gives CDR1 PRHDT, CDR2 FYEKMQ (reference sequence).

This clonotype was observed many times. The V gene is TRBV6-1, the J gene TRBJ2-7, with TRBD1 as a possible D gene (6 bases). Germline loops: CDR1 MNHNS, CDR2 SASEGT. V lost 5 bases and J lost 7, with 18 bases in between. The CDR3 extends over 14 amino acids. The CDR3 bases are TGTGCCAGCAGTACGCCGGACAGCTCCAAGGAGCAGTACTTC. Residues: CASSTPDSSKEQYF.

The V call is TRBV6-1, the J call TRBJ2-1; 10 bases line up with TRBD1. CDR3 length: 16 residues. Germline loops: CDR1 MNHNS, CDR2 SASEGT. V dropped 4 bases and J dropped 6; count of bases not matched to a gene: 9. In DNA, the CDR3 is TGTGCCAGCAGTGGAAGGACAGGGGGGGCGTTCAATGAGCAGTTCTTC. This translates into CASSGRTGGAFNEQFF.

This clonotype was seen repeatedly, ten times or more. The V call is TRBV3-1, the J call TRBJ2-7; D remains ambiguous. Per germline, CDR1 LGHDT and CDR2 YNNKEL (reference sequence). This CDR3 region has 12 residues. The ends were cut back, 0 bases at V and 8 bases at J, with 8 bases in the middle. CDR3 nucleotides: TGTGCCAGCAGCCAAGACGAAAGGAAGCAGTACTTC. Translating gives CASSQDERKQYF.

This clonotype occurred many times. The chain links TRBV7-2 to TRBJ1-2; TRBD1 matches at 8 bases. The CDR3 is 17 residues long. From germline, CDR1 is SGHTA and CDR2 FQGNSA. With V trimmed by 5 bases and J by 3 bases, 14 bases remained unmatched. The CDR3, as DNA: TGTGCCAGCAGCCCAGAGGGGCAGGGGGCGCGGGACTATGGCTACACCTTC. Its protein is CASSPEGQGARDYGYTF.

This clonotype came up a few times. V gene TRBV29-1 combines with J gene TRBJ2-2, with D perhaps assigned TRBD1 or TRBD2 (5 bases each). Trimming shortened V by 5 bases and J by 0 bases, and 13 bases separated the two germline ends. Germline V lookup: CDR1 SQVTM, CDR2 ANQGSEA. The CDR3 has 15 residues. The CDR3 is CSVLAGSANTGELFF. Here the CDR3 DNA reads TGCAGCGTTCTAGCAGGGTCCGCGAACACCGGGGAGCTGTTTTTT.

This clonotype was recorded many times. The chain recombines TRBV3-1 with TRBJ1-2; 12 bases line up with TRBD1. Losses at the gene ends were 4 bases for V and 9 bases for J; bases not matched to a gene: 9. Germline V gene sequence: CDR1 LGHDT, CDR2 YNNKEL (reference sequence). This CDR3 has 15 amino acids. CDR3 DNA: TGTGCCAGCAGCCTGGGGACAGGGGGCGCAGAAAGCTACACCTTC. Translating it yields CASSLGTGGAESYTF.

This clonotype was seen at least ten times. This CDR3 is CAWSGTSGALMYF. The CDR3 DNA follows: TGTGCCTGGAGTGGGACTAGCGGGGCCCTCATGTACTTC. The chain recombines TRBV30 with TRBJ2-5; 12 positions match TRBD2. The CDR3 is 13 residues long. Germline CDR1 and CDR2: GTSNPN and SVGIG (reference sequence). After removal of 1 base from V and 13 bases from J, the junction contained 7 bases not matched to a gene.

This clonotype was detected ten times or more. This rearrangement joins TRBV20-1 to TRBJ2-7, with D possibly matching TRBD2 (11 bases). Germline CDR1 reads DFQATT; CDR2 reads SNEGSKA (reference sequence). Trimming stripped 5 bases from V and 3 bases from J, with 29 bases between. The CDR3 is 18 amino acids. In DNA form, the CDR3 reads TGCAGTGCTGCCGGGACAGGGGAGAAGGGACTAGCGGACTACGAGCAGTACTTC. Translation gives CSAAGTGEKGLADYEQYF.

There are many counts of this clonotype. V and J are TRBV7-6 and TRBJ2-6; 7 bases map to TRBD2. CDR3 length: 17 residues. Unmatched junction bases numbered 5, after V lost 3 bases and J lost 0 bases. Germline values: CDR1 SGHVS, CDR2 FNYEAQ. The CDR3 nucleotides are TGTGCCAGCAGCTTGTCGGCGGGAGTCTCTGGGGCCAACGTCCTGACTTTC. This sequence encodes CASSLSAGVSGANVLTF.

This clonotype was picked up many times. The rearrangement uses TRBV24-1 and TRBJ1-1, with a tentative D call TRBD1 (5 bases). CDR1 and CDR2 from the germline V gene are KGHDR and SFDVKD. V was cut by 6 bases and J by 4 bases, with 17 bases left in between. There are 15 residues in the CDR3. This chain's CDR3 is CATSLGRGGGTEAFF. As DNA, the CDR3 is TGTGCCACCAGTCTGGGGAGGGGCGGTGGCACTGAAGCTTTCTTT.

A few counts support this clonotype. The rearrangement joins TRBV11-3 to TRBJ2-2, with 10 bases matching TRBD1. Germline loops: CDR1 SGHNT, CDR2 YENEEA. CDR3 size: 16 residues. The V gene end was trimmed by 1 base and the J gene end by 3 bases; junction bases not matched to a gene: 2. The CDR3: CASSLGQGADTGELFF. In DNA, the CDR3 is TGTGCCAGCAGCTTAGGACAGGGGGCGGACACCGGGGAGCTGTTTTTT.

This chain's CDR3 is CASSSPKYQETQYF. CDR3 nucleotide sequence: TGTGCCAGCAGCTCCCCCAAGTACCAAGAGACCCAGTACTTC. The rearrangement joins TRBV7-9 to TRBJ2-5; the D is unclear. This CDR3 is built from 14 residues. Germline V gene data show CDR1 as SEHNR and CDR2 as FQNEAQ (reference sequence). V lost 4 bases to trimming and J lost 0 bases, with 9 bases between them.

V usage is TRBV12-3 or TRBV12-4 and J usage is TRBJ1-4, with D perhaps TRBD1 (5 bases). This CDR3 has 13 amino acids. V dropped 5 bases and J dropped 8 bases, with 12 bases sitting between them. The CDR3: CASSDPRDEKLFF. The CDR3 coding sequence is TGTGCCAGCAGTGACCCCAGGGACGAAAAACTGTTTTTT.